One sample yielded the 18 T cell receptor beta chains listed below, sequenced in a study of blood T cell repertoires in COVID-19. Produced via immunoSEQ multiplex PCR; TCRdb's table is partial and in-frame only. The table shows about 340,000 clones, with approximately 86% occurring only once. Source material: PBMCs or T cells enriched from blood (not recorded which). These receptor sequences come from a woman in her 40s with acute COVID-19.

This chain uses TRBV7-8 with TRBJ2-4, with D hard to call. From germline, CDR1 is SGHVS and CDR2 FQNEAQ. V was cut by 8 bases and J by 1 base, with 9 bases left in between. The CDR3 spans 13 residues. CDR3 sequence (DNA): TGTGCCAGCGGGCCTCCGGCCAAAAACATTCAGTACTTC. Residues: CASGPPAKNIQYF.

DNA for the CDR3: TGTGCCACCAGCAGGGCCCCTGGGGGGGCGAACACCGGGGAGCTGTTTTTT. It codes for CATSRAPGGANTGELFF. V usage is TRBV15 and J usage is TRBJ2-2, with TRBD2 matching over 7 bases. The CDR3 loop spans 17 amino acids. V trimming: 3 bases; J trimming: 0 bases; junction bases outside the gene matches: 7. Germline V gives CDR1 LNHNV, CDR2 YYDKDF (reference sequence).

This clone was seen only once. The rearrangement joins TRBV24-1 to TRBJ1-3, with 7 nucleotides matching TRBD1. After removal of 4 bases from V and 1 base from J, the junction contained 3 bases not matched to a gene. The CDR3 runs to 15 residues. Per germline, CDR1 KGHDR and CDR2 SFDVKD. The CDR3 DNA reads TGTGCCACCAGTGACGAGGGGGCATCTGGAAACACCATATATTTT. Its protein product is CATSDEGASGNTIYF.

This rearrangement joins TRBV7-2 to TRBJ1-1; maybe TRBD1 (5 bases). The germline CDR1 and CDR2 sequences are SGHTA and FQGNSA. Trimming pared 6 bases from V and 0 bases from J, leaving 8 bases between. This CDR3 is built from 13 residues. DNA for the CDR3: TGTGCCAGCAGAGGGGTCATGAACACTGAAGCTTTCTTT. Its translation: CASRGVMNTEAFF.

The chain combines TRBV9 with TRBJ2-2; possible D gene TRBD2, 6 bases. Between the trimmed V and J ends, which lost 1 base and 4 bases, there was a span of 8 bases. The germline V gene encodes CDR1 SGDLS and CDR2 YYNGEE. This CDR3 spans 14 amino acids. The CDR3 loop reads CASSVTGATGELFF. For the CDR3, the DNA is TGTGCCAGCAGCGTAACGGGAGCCACCGGGGAGCTGTTTTTT.

The rearrangement joins TRBV6-2 or TRBV6-3 to TRBJ1-2; D is perhaps TRBD1 (6 bases). V lost 6 bases and J 2 bases, leaving 16 bases between the germline ends. This CDR3 is built from 15 residues. Per the germline V gene, CDR1 is MNHEY and CDR2 is SVGEGT. CDR3 in DNA: TGTGCCAGCAGCGACAGGCTCCTCCTCAACTATGGCTACACCTTC. Protein: CASSDRLLLNYGYTF.

The chain is built from TRBV5-8 and TRBJ1-4; no firm D call. The CDR3 consists of 17 residues. Trimming left V 0 bases short and J 0 bases short, with 12 bases between. Germline V gives CDR1 SGHTS, CDR2 YDEGEE. The CDR3 DNA follows: TGTGCCAGCAGCTTGGGGCAGAAACATGCAACTAATGAAAAACTGTTTTTT. Translated: CASSLGQKHATNEKLFF.

V and J are TRBV5-1 and TRBJ2-4; no clear D. This CDR3 is built from 15 residues. Germline CDR1 is SGHRS and CDR2 is YFSETQ. V was trimmed by 2 bases and J by 0 bases, leaving 9 bases between them. CDR3 residues: CASSLDPGAKNIQYF. In nucleotides, the CDR3 is TGCGCCAGCAGCTTAGATCCGGGAGCCAAAAACATTCAGTACTTC.

The chain links TRBV9 to TRBJ2-5; 7 nucleotides line up with TRBD1. This CDR3 contains 14 residues. CDR1 is SGDLS and CDR2 is YYNGEE in the germline V gene. V was pared by 3 bases and J by 2 bases, with 4 bases of the junction left unmatched. This CDR3 is CASSGLGQQETQYF. The DNA of the CDR3 is TGTGCCAGCAGCGGACTGGGACAGCAAGAGACCCAGTACTTC.

This clone was seen once. This rearrangement joins TRBV10-3 to TRBJ2-2; D might be TRBD2 (5 bases). CDR1 is ENHRY and CDR2 is SYGVKD in the germline V gene. Trimming removed 7 bases at V and 2 bases at J, with 11 bases between. The CDR3 is 14 residues long. The CDR3 DNA is TGTGCCATCACGCGGGCAGGAAACACCGGGGAGCTGTTTTTT. Translation gives CAITRAGNTGELFF.

This chain connects TRBV4-1 to TRBJ1-2; maybe TRBD1 (6 bases). V shed 4 bases and J shed 2 bases, with 8 bases lying between them. Germline CDR1 MGHRA, CDR2 YSYEKL. The CDR3 covers 13 residues. The DNA of the CDR3 is TGCGCCAGCAGCCCGGACAGCAACTATGGCTACACCTTC. Protein sequence: CASSPDSNYGYTF.

V is TRBV19 and J is TRBJ2-2; 7 bases match TRBD2. Germline CDR1 LNHDA, CDR2 SQIVND (reference sequence). The CDR3 covers 15 residues. The V gene end was trimmed by 10 bases and the J gene end by 4 bases; junction bases not matched to a gene: 12. In DNA, the CDR3 is TGTGCCACCACCCTAGAGGCTAGCGGCACCGGGGAGCTGTTTTTT. This gives the protein CATTLEASGTGELFF. Drawing the rest from reference TRBV19 and TRBJ2-2, the complete variable domain is DGGITQSPKYLFRKEGQNVTLSCEQNLNHDAMYWYRQDPGQGLRLIYYSQIVNDFQKGDIAEGYSVSREKKESFPLTVTSAQKNPTAFYLCATTLEASGTGELFFGEGSRLTVL.

This clone was seen only a few times. This chain links TRBV27 with TRBJ1-5; 8 nucleotides line up with TRBD1. The germline V gene encodes CDR1 MNHEY and CDR2 SMNVEV (reference sequence). The CDR3 extends over 16 amino acids. J was trimmed by 5 bases and V by 1 base; bases with no gene match: 7. CDR3 nucleotides: TGTGCCAGCAGTTTATTTTCGGACAGGGTCGATCAGCCCCAGCATTTT. It specifies CASSLFSDRVDQPQHF.

This chain links TRBV11-2 with TRBJ1-2; tentatively, D is TRBD1 (6 bases). The CDR3 is 14 residues long. The V gene lost 4 bases and the J gene lost 3 bases, with 12 bases spanning the gap. Germline values: CDR1 SGHAT, CDR2 FQNNGV. The CDR3 nucleotides are TGTGCCAGCAGCTCTTTGTACAGGGACTATGGCTACACCTTC. Its protein is CASSSLYRDYGYTF. Variable domain in full (rest from reference TRBV11-2 and TRBJ1-2): EAGVAQSPRYKIIEKRQSVAFWCNPISGHATLYWYQQILGQGPKLLIQFQNNGVVDDSQLPKDRFSAERLKGVDSTLKIQPAKLEDSAVYLCASSSLYRDYGYTFGSGTRLTVV.

A word on this clone: An end of the junction does not agree with germline; a read error may underlie this. The chain recombines TRBV5-1 with TRBJ1-3; maybe TRBD1 (6 bases). Germline assignment: CDR1 SGHRS and CDR2 YFSETQ. This CDR3 spans 15 amino acids. The CDR3 DNA follows: TGCGCCAGCAGTTTGGGCAGGGGATCTGGAAACACCATATATTTT. It encodes CASSLGRGSGNTIYF.

The V gene is TRBV19, the J gene TRBJ2-2; TRBD2 agrees at 9 bases. Looked up from germline, CDR1 is LNHDA and CDR2 is SQIVND (reference sequence). CDR3 size: 15 residues. Trimming removed 5 bases from V and 2 bases from J; junction bases left unmatched: 3. CDR3 nucleotide sequence: TGTGCCAGTAGTTCTAGCGGGATTAACACCGGGGAGCTGTTTTTT. Protein product: CASSSSGINTGELFF.

About this clone itself: A junction end diverges from the germline sequence, so it may reflect a read error. The genes are TRBV7-8 and TRBJ2-7, with 9 bases that match TRBD1. Germline lookup yields CDR1 SGHVS and CDR2 FQNEAQ. The CDR3 length is 17 residues. CDR3 sequence reads: CASSPLPGQGLSDEQYF. CDR3 sequence (DNA): TGTGCCAGCAGCCCCCTACCGGGACAGGGACTCTCCGACGAGCAGTACTTC.

The V call is TRBV10-1, the J call TRBJ2-5, with a tentative D call TRBD2 (7 bases). This CDR3 comprises 17 residues. Trimming removed 7 bases at V and 2 bases at J, with 23 bases between. CDR1 is WNHNN and CDR2 is SYGVQD in the germline V gene (reference sequence). Written as DNA, the CDR3 is TGCGCCAGCACCCTTCGCGGGGGCCAGGGCCCTCAAGAGACCCAGTACTTC. Translation gives CASTLRGGQGPQETQYF.